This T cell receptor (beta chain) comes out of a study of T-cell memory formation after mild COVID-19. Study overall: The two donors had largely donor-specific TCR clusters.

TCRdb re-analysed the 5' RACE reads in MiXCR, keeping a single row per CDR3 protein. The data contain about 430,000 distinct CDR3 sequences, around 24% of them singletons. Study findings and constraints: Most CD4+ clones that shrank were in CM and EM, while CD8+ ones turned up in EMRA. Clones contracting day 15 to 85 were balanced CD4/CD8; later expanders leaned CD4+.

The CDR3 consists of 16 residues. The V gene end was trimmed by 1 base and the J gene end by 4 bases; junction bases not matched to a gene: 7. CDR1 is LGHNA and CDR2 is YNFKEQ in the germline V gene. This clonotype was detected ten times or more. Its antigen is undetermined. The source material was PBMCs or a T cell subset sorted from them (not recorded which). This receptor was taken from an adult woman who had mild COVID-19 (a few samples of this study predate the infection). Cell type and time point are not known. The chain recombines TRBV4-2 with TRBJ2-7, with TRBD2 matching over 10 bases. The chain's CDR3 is CASSQGPSGSLYEQYF. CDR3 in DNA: TGTGCCAGCAGCCAAGGGCCTAGCGGGAGTTTATACGAGCAGTACTTC.